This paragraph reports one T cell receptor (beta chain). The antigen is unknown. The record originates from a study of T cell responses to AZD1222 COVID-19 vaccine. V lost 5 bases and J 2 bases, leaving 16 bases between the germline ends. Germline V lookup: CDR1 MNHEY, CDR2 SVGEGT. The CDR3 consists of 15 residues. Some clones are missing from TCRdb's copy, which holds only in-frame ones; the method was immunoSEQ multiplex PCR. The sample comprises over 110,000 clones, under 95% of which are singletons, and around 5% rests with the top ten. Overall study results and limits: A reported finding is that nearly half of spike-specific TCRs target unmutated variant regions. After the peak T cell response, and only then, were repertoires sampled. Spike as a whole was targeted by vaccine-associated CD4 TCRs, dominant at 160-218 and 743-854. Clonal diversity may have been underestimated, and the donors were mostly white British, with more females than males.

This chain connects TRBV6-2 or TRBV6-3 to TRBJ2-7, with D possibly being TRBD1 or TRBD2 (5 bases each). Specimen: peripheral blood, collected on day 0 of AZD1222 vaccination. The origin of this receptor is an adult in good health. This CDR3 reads CASSQIGVGAYEQYF. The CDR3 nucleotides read TGTGCCAGCAGTCAGATAGGGGTGGGAGCCTACGAGCAGTACTTC.